The 11 T cell receptor beta chains presented below share a single source sample, sequenced in a study of preoperative IRX-2 immunotherapy in early breast cancer. The repertoire was sequenced with immunoSEQ multiplex PCR; TCRdb's copy has only in-frame clones and lacks some. The sample includes 90,000 to 100,000 clones, just over 85% seen only once; the top ten take under 2.5%. Treatment denoted: preoperative locoregional IRX-2 cytokine immunotherapy. This specimen consisted of tumor tissue, obtained after IRX-2 immunotherapy. The source of these receptors is a human donor with breast cancer.

The rearrangement links TRBV5-1 to TRBJ2-2; maybe TRBD2 (7 bases). The CDR3 totals 15 residues. V was pared by 0 bases and J by 4 bases, with 10 bases between. Germline V gene sequence: CDR1 SGHRS, CDR2 YFSETQ. CDR3 in DNA: TGCGCCAGCAGCTTGGAGGGGGGGATCACCGGGGAGCTGTTTTTT. Its protein is CASSLEGGITGELFF.

This clone has just a few counts. The chain recombines TRBV11-3 with TRBJ2-7, with TRBD1 matching 10 bases. Germline CDR1 is SGHNT and CDR2 is YENEEA. This CDR3 spans 15 amino acids. V lost 5 bases, J lost 10 bases, and 14 bases stayed unmatched. CDR3 protein: CASSLRDRGVRGQYF. As DNA, the CDR3 is TGTGCCAGCAGCCTCCGGGACAGGGGAGTCCGGGGACAGTACTTC.

The chain links TRBV6-8 to TRBJ1-2; TRBD1 might be the D (6 bases). The CDR3 consists of 14 residues. Germline V gene lookup returns CDR1 MNHGY and CDR2 SAAAGT. V was shortened by 4 bases and J by 7 bases, with 16 bases between the two germline ends. Written as DNA, the CDR3 is TGTGCCAGCAGTTCTGTGGGGGACACCTTTGGCTACACCTTC. Protein sequence: CASSSVGDTFGYTF.

V is TRBV10-1 and J is TRBJ2-1; 8 positions agree with TRBD1. The junction had 8 bases not matched to a gene; V was cut back by 5 bases and J by 5 bases. This CDR3 region has 15 residues. Per the germline V gene, CDR1 is WNHNN and CDR2 is SYGVQD (reference sequence). In DNA form, the CDR3 reads TGCGCCAGCAGTTTGCGGACAGGGTCGGACAATGAGCAGTTCTTC. Translated, it gives CASSLRTGSDNEQFF.

The rearrangement uses TRBV10-3 and TRBJ2-4; unclear D gene. This CDR3 contains 14 residues. Per the germline V gene, CDR1 is ENHRY and CDR2 is SYGVKD. Trimming removed 2 bases at V and 2 bases at J, with 7 bases between. CDR3 DNA sequence: TGTGCCATCAGTGAGGGGGTATCCAAAAACATTCAGTACTTC. Protein: CAISEGVSKNIQYF.

The rearrangement joins TRBV6-8 to TRBJ1-2; TRBD1 aligns across 7 bases. Germline V CDR1 and CDR2: MNHGY, SAAAGT. J lost 7 bases, V lost 2 bases, and 10 bases had no gene match. The CDR3 is 15 amino acids. The CDR3 here is CASSYIQGGATGYTF. The CDR3 coding sequence is TGTGCCAGCAGTTACATCCAGGGGGGGGCCACTGGCTACACCTTC.

The chain carries TRBV5-1 and TRBJ2-1; TRBD2 matches at 8 bases. Looked up from germline, CDR1 is SGHRS and CDR2 is YFSETQ. V lost 4 bases, J lost 4 bases, and 7 bases stayed unmatched. CDR3 size: 15 residues. The CDR3 loop is CASSAGTRVYNEQFF. CDR3 coding DNA: TGCGCCAGCAGCGCCGGGACTAGGGTTTACAATGAGCAGTTCTTC.

V and J are TRBV29-1 and TRBJ1-1, with 11 nucleotides matching TRBD1. With V trimmed by 4 bases and J by 4 bases, 5 bases remained unmatched. This CDR3 has 14 residues. Looked up from germline, CDR1 is SQVTM and CDR2 is ANQGSEA. The DNA for the CDR3 is TGCAGCGTTGCCGGACAGGGGGCCGGCACTGAAGCTTTCTTT. This sequence encodes CSVAGQGAGTEAFF. The whole variable domain, remainder taken from reference TRBV29-1 and TRBJ1-1, is SAVISQKPSRDICQRGTSLTIQCQVDSQVTMMFWYRQQPGQSLTLIATANQGSEATYESGFVIDKFPISRPNLTFSTLTVSNMSPEDSSIYLCSVAGQGAGTEAFFGQGTRLTVV.

The gene calls are TRBV6-8 and TRBJ2-5, with 7 bases identical to TRBD2. CDR1 is MNHGY, CDR2 SAAAGT, per germline. After removal of 6 bases from V and 5 bases from J, the junction contained 3 bases not matched to a gene. The CDR3 is 12 residues long. The CDR3 DNA sequence: TGTGCCAGCAGGCAGGGAGGGGAGACCCAGTACTTC. Its translation is CASRQGGETQYF.

The rearrangement links TRBV12-5 to TRBJ2-1, with D uncertain. Trimming removed 1 base from V and 8 bases from J, with 9 bases in between. This CDR3 region has 13 residues. Germline V lookup: CDR1 LGHNT, CDR2 FRNRAP. CDR3 region: CASGLARLDEQFF. The CDR3 DNA reads as TGTGCTAGTGGTTTGGCTCGTTTGGATGAGCAGTTCTTC.

The chain links TRBV12-5 to TRBJ1-5; unclear D gene. V was shortened by 2 bases and J by 6 bases, with 11 bases between the two germline ends. Per the germline V gene, CDR1 is LGHNT and CDR2 is FRNRAP. The CDR3 runs 14 residues. The CDR3 here is CASGLPGGSQPQHF. Here the CDR3 DNA reads TGTGCTAGTGGTTTGCCTGGTGGGAGTCAGCCCCAGCATTTT.